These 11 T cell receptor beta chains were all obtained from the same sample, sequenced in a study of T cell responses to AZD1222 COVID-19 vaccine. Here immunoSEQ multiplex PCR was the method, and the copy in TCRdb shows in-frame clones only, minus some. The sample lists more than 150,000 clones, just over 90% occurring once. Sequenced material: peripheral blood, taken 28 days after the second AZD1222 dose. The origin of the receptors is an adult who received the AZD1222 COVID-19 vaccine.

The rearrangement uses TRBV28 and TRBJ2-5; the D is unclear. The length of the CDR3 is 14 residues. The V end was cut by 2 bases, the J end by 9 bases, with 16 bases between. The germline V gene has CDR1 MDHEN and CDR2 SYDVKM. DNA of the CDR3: TGTGCCAGCAGTTTAGTTAGCAACCCAAAGGCCCAGTACTTC. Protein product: CASSLVSNPKAQYF.

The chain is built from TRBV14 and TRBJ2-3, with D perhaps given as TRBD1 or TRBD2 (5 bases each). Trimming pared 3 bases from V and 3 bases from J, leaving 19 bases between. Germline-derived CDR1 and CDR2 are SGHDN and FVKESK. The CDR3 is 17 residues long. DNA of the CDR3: TGTGCCAGCAGCCACTCAAGGCCCCGCGAGGGGACAGATACGCAGTATTTT. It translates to CASSHSRPREGTDTQYF.

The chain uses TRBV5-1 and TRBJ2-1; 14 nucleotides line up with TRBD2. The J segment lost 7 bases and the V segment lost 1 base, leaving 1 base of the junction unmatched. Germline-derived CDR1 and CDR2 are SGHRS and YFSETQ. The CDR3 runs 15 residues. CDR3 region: CASSLRLAGGNEQFF. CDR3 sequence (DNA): TGCGCCAGCAGCTTGAGACTAGCGGGAGGGAATGAGCAGTTCTTC.

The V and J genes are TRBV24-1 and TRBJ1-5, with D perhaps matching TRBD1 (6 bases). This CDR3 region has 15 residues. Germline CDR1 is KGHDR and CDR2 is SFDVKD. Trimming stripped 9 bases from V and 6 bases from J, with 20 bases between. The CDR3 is CATGTLDGGSQPQHF. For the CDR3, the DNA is TGTGCCACCGGGACACTCGACGGTGGGAGTCAGCCCCAGCATTTT.

CDR3 protein: CASSLAGEAFF. DNA of the CDR3: TGTGCCAGCAGTTTAGCTGGTGAAGCTTTCTTT. This rearrangement joins TRBV12-3 or TRBV12-4 to TRBJ1-1, with D unclear. This CDR3 is built from 11 residues. The V end lost 0 bases, the J end lost 7 bases, and 3 bases lay between the germline ends.

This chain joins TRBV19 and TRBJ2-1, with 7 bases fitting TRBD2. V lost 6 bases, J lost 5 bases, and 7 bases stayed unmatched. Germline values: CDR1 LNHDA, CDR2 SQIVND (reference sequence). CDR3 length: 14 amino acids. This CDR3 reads CASSSAAGHNEQFF. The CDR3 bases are TGTGCCAGTAGCTCAGCAGCGGGGCACAATGAGCAGTTCTTC.

The CDR3 protein is CASSRDSLNTEAFF. CDR3 DNA: TGTGCCAGCTCCCGGGACTCCTTGAACACTGAAGCTTTCTTT. V usage is TRBV18 and J usage is TRBJ1-1; D may be TRBD1 (5 bases). Germline CDR1 KGHSH, CDR2 LQKENI. The CDR3 runs 14 residues. V was trimmed by 6 bases and J by 0 bases, leaving 11 bases between them.

CDR3 region: CASSQEGAGGKAGELFF. Here the CDR3 DNA reads TGCGCCAGCAGCCAAGAGGGAGCGGGAGGAAAAGCCGGGGAGCTGTTTTTT. The chain joins TRBV4-1 to TRBJ2-2, with 9 bases lining up with TRBD2. The germline V gene has CDR1 MGHRA and CDR2 YSYEKL. The CDR3 totals 17 residues. The ends lost 0 bases at V and 6 bases at J; junction bases unmatched: 8.

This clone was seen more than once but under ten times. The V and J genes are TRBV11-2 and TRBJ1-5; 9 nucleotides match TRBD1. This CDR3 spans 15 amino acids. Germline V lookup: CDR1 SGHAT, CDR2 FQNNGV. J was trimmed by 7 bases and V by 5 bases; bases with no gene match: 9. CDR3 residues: CASSPIYRGHQPQHF. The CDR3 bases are TGTGCCAGCAGCCCCATTTACAGGGGGCACCAGCCCCAGCATTTT.

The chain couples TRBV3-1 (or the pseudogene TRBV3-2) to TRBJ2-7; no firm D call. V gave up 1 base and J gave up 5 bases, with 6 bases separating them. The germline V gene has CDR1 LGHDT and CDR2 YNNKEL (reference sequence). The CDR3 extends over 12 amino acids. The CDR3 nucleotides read TGTGCCAGCAGCCAAGGTCCAAACGAGCAGTACTTC. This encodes CASSQGPNEQYF.

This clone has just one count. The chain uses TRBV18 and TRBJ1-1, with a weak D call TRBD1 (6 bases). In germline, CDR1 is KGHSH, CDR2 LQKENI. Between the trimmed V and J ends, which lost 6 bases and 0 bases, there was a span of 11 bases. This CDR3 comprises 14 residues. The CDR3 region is CASSGAGVNTEAFF. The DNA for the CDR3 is TGTGCCAGCTCCGGGGCAGGGGTGAACACTGAAGCTTTCTTT.